Shown below are 25 T cell receptor beta chains from a single sample sequenced in a study of T-cell memory formation after mild COVID-19. TCRdb re-analysed the 5' RACE reads in MiXCR, keeping a single row per CDR3 protein. The top ten clones hold over 10% of a sample with about 420,000 distinct CDR3 sequences, about 25% of them seen once. Source material: PBMCs or a T cell subset sorted from them (not recorded which). All receptors derive from an adult woman who had mild COVID-19 (a few samples of this study predate the infection). Cell type and time point are not known.

V and J are TRBV20-1 and TRBJ2-2, with unresolved D. The CDR3 extends over 15 amino acids. Germline CDR1 and CDR2: DFQATT and SNEGSKA (reference sequence). V lost 1 base to trimming and J lost 0 bases, with 9 bases between them. This chain's CDR3 is CSARVTSANTGELFF. In nucleotides, the CDR3 is TGCAGTGCTAGAGTAACATCAGCGAACACCGGGGAGCTGTTTTTT.

The chain is built from TRBV5-3 and TRBJ2-7, with a tentative D call TRBD1 (6 bases). TRBV5-3 is known as an ORF, though its function is uncertain. The V end was cut by 7 bases, the J end by 0 bases, with 8 bases between. The CDR3 is 12 residues long. The CDR3 DNA is TGTGCCAGAGGACAGCTCTCCTACGAGCAGTACTTC. It translates to CARGQLSYEQYF.

The chain combines TRBV14 with TRBJ2-1; D perhaps matches TRBD1 (6 bases). Germline lookup yields CDR1 SGHDN and CDR2 FVKESK. V lost 4 bases and J 5 bases, leaving 9 bases between the germline ends. The CDR3 contains 13 residues. The CDR3 is CASSPGDNNEQFF. The CDR3 DNA reads as TGTGCCAGCAGCCCCGGGGACAACAATGAGCAGTTCTTC.

The chain combines TRBV5-1 with TRBJ2-1; D may be TRBD2 (5 bases). Trimming shortened V by 6 bases and J by 5 bases, and 15 bases separated the two germline ends. The CDR3 runs to 14 residues. CDR1 and CDR2 from the germline V gene are SGHRS and YFSETQ. CDR3 DNA: TGCGCCAGCAAGAGCGGCACGTTAGACAATGAGCAGTTCTTC. Protein: CASKSGTLDNEQFF.

This chain connects TRBV7-8 to TRBJ2-5; 9 nucleotides match TRBD1. Germline V CDR1 and CDR2: SGHVS, FQNEAQ. This CDR3 spans 16 amino acids. With 4 bases clipped from V and 2 bases from J, the junction kept 8 bases outside the gene matches. CDR3 in amino acids: CASSSLPGQGQETQYF. CDR3 DNA: TGTGCCAGCAGCTCCCTCCCGGGACAGGGTCAAGAGACCCAGTACTTC.

This clonotype was observed many times. This rearrangement joins TRBV9 to TRBJ2-7; 8 nucleotides align to TRBD2. Per the germline V gene, CDR1 is SGDLS and CDR2 is YYNGEE. Unmatched junction bases numbered 6, after V lost 0 bases and J lost 4 bases. The CDR3 length is 15 residues. The CDR3 region has the DNA TGTGCCAGCAGCGTAGGAATTAGCGGGAATTACGAGCAGTACTTC. Translation gives CASSVGISGNYEQYF.

This clonotype was seen only a few times. The genes are TRBV2 and TRBJ2-1; D is undetermined. Germline CDR1 is SNHLY and CDR2 is FYNNEI. The CDR3 covers 14 residues. The V and J ends lost 5 bases and 2 bases respectively, with 10 bases between them. CDR3 DNA: TGTGCCAGCAGTCGGCGTCTCACCTACAATGAGCAGTTCTTC. Translating gives CASSRRLTYNEQFF.

This clonotype was seen a handful of times. This chain connects TRBV4-1 to TRBJ2-5; no clear D. Trimming stripped 1 base from V and 3 bases from J, with 6 bases between. CDR3 length: 13 amino acids. The germline V gene has CDR1 MGHRA and CDR2 YSYEKL. The CDR3 DNA follows: TGCGCCAGCAGCCAAGTCGGTGAAGAGACCCAGTACTTC. Its translation: CASSQVGEETQYF.

V and J are TRBV6-1 and TRBJ1-1; no clear D gene. The CDR3 runs to 17 residues. Germline-derived CDR1 and CDR2 are MNHNS and SASEGT. The ends were cut back, 10 bases at V and 0 bases at J, with 24 bases in the middle. The CDR3 coding sequence is TGTGCCACTCAATGGAGGTTCGGTGCAGACTTGAACACTGAAGCTTTCTTT. It translates to CATQWRFGADLNTEAFF.

This clonotype was seen many times. The genes are TRBV10-3 and TRBJ2-7, with 7 bases lining up with TRBD1. CDR3 size: 14 residues. Trimming cost V 4 bases and J 2 bases; bases outside gene matches: 5. CDR1 is ENHRY and CDR2 is SYGVKD in the germline V gene. The CDR3 spells CAISGDRAAYEQYF. The CDR3 DNA reads as TGTGCCATCAGTGGCGACAGGGCTGCCTACGAGCAGTACTTC.

This clonotype was counted only a few times. The J gene is TRBJ1-2, the V gene TRBV10-3, with TRBD1 as a possible D gene (6 bases). Germline CDR1 is ENHRY and CDR2 is SYGVKD. Trimming removed 0 bases from V and 2 bases from J, with 19 bases in between. The CDR3 is 18 residues long. Here the CDR3 reads CAISESPYRDRANYGYTF. CDR3 sequence (DNA): TGTGCCATCAGTGAGTCGCCCTACAGGGATCGGGCCAACTATGGCTACACCTTC.

Here the CDR3 reads CASSLVGLRSGRSSTQYF. The CDR3 region has the DNA TGTGCCAGCAGCTTAGTAGGACTCAGGAGCGGGAGGTCGAGCACGCAGTACTTC. The rearrangement uses TRBV7-2 and TRBJ2-7; TRBD2 matches at 9 bases. The CDR3 contains 18 residues. From germline, CDR1 is SGHTA and CDR2 FQGNSA. After removal of 1 base from V and 9 bases from J, the junction contained 19 bases not matched to a gene. Full variable domain (outside the CDR3, taken from reference TRBV7-2 and TRBJ2-7): GAGVSQSPSNKVTEKGKDVELRCDPISGHTALYWYRQSLGQGLEFLIYFQGNSAPDKSGLPSDRFSAERTGGSVSTLTIQRTQQEDSAVYLCASSLVGLRSGRSSTQYFGPGTRLTVT.

The table lists this clonotype with a few counts. This chain joins TRBV3-1 and TRBJ2-1; a weak D match, TRBD1 (7 bases). The CDR3 extends over 16 amino acids. V lost 4 bases to trimming and J lost 7 bases, with 20 bases between them. CDR1 LGHDT and CDR2 YNNKEL come from the germline V gene (reference sequence). The CDR3 sequence: CASSPRGGGMLNEQFF. The CDR3 DNA is TGTGCCAGCAGCCCCCGCGGAGGGGGCATGTTAAATGAGCAGTTCTTC.

The chain combines TRBV7-2 with TRBJ2-7, with 7 bases lining up with TRBD1. Per the germline V gene, CDR1 is SGHTA and CDR2 is FQGNSA. The CDR3 has 16 amino acids. V dropped 0 bases and J dropped 4; count of bases not matched to a gene: 9. CDR3 sequence: CASSLAALQGWYEQYF. The DNA for the CDR3 is TGTGCCAGCAGCTTAGCGGCTCTACAGGGGTGGTACGAGCAGTACTTC.

This clonotype has more than one count but fewer than ten. The chain's CDR3 is CASSWWTGVSYEQYF. As DNA, the CDR3 is TGTGCCAGCAGCTGGTGGACAGGGGTCTCCTACGAGCAGTACTTC. The V gene is TRBV5-6, the J gene TRBJ2-7, with 9 positions matching TRBD1. The germline V gene has CDR1 SGHDT and CDR2 YYEEEE. V shed 3 bases and J 0 bases; nucleotides not matched to a gene: 4. The CDR3 extends over 15 amino acids.

The CDR3 region has the DNA TGCGCCAGCAGCCAGACTAGCGGGGGGGCCAACGTGACCCAGTACTTC. Translating gives CASSQTSGGANVTQYF. The chain links TRBV5-1 to TRBJ2-5, with 14 bases fitting TRBD2. This CDR3 is built from 16 residues. Germline V gives CDR1 SGHRS, CDR2 YFSETQ. Trimming took 4 bases from V and 7 from J; bases not matched to a gene: 9. The variable domain in full, with the rest retrieved from reference TRBV5-1 and TRBJ2-5, is KAGVTQTPRYLIKTRGQQVTLSCSPISGHRSVSWYQQTPGQGLQFLFEYFSETQRNKGNFPGRFSGRQFSNSRSEMNVSTLELGDSALYLCASSQTSGGANVTQYFGPGTRLLVL.

This clonotype has ten or more counts. The V and J genes are TRBV5-1 and TRBJ2-2; 8 bases match TRBD2. The CDR3 length is 14 residues. Germline CDR1 is SGHRS and CDR2 is YFSETQ. V was pared by 6 bases and J by 6 bases, with 7 bases of the junction left unmatched. The CDR3 region is CASKMVAGPGELFF. The CDR3 DNA reads TGCGCCAGCAAAATGGTAGCGGGACCCGGGGAGCTGTTTTTT.

This clonotype was detected only a few times. The V gene is TRBV19, the J gene TRBJ1-2, with D perhaps TRBD1 (5 bases). Trimming shortened V by 2 bases and J by 8 bases, and 15 bases separated the two germline ends. The CDR3 sequence is 14 residues long. Germline V gene lookup returns CDR1 LNHDA and CDR2 SQIVND (reference sequence). CDR3 loop: CASSISDTDKGYTF. DNA of the CDR3: TGTGCCAGTAGTATATCGGACACGGATAAAGGCTACACCTTC.

This clonotype was seen a few times. This sequence joins TRBV20-1 and TRBJ2-1, with TRBD2 matching 15 bases. Germline assignment: CDR1 DFQATT and CDR2 SNEGSKA (reference sequence). This CDR3 contains 17 residues. Germline trimming cut 0 bases from V and 8 bases from J; bases unmatched to any gene: 8. The CDR3 bases are TGCAGTGCTAGAGATCGCCGGACTAGCGGGAGGGCCGATGAGCAGTTCTTC. Its translation is CSARDRRTSGRADEQFF.

V is TRBV4-1 and J is TRBJ2-1; no clear D. The CDR3 sequence is 13 residues long. V was shortened by 4 bases and J by 9 bases, with 13 bases between the two germline ends. The germline V gene encodes CDR1 MGHRA and CDR2 YSYEKL. Here the CDR3 DNA reads TGCGCCAGCAGCCTACCTGGGTGGGGTGAGCAGTTCTTC. Encoded protein: CASSLPGWGEQFF.

This clonotype has only a few counts. The chain recombines TRBV15 with TRBJ1-5; the match to TRBD1 covers 8 bases. The CDR3 is made up of 16 amino acids. CDR1 is LNHNV, CDR2 YYDKDF, per germline (reference sequence). The ends lost 2 bases at V and 0 bases at J; junction bases unmatched: 3. CDR3: CATSRQDRGSNQPQHF. The CDR3 DNA follows: TGTGCCACCAGCAGACAAGACAGGGGTAGCAATCAGCCCCAGCATTTT.

The rearrangement uses TRBV5-1 and TRBJ2-5, with 8 bases that match TRBD2. The CDR3 runs 15 residues. Per germline, CDR1 SGHRS and CDR2 YFSETQ. V trimming: 4 bases; J trimming: 2 bases; junction bases outside the gene matches: 7. This CDR3 is CASSLTRGGQETQYF. The CDR3 nucleotides are TGCGCCAGCAGCCTCACCCGCGGGGGGCAAGAGACCCAGTACTTC. Using reference TRBV5-1 and TRBJ2-5 for the parts outside the CDR3, the full variable domain is KAGVTQTPRYLIKTRGQQVTLSCSPISGHRSVSWYQQTPGQGLQFLFEYFSETQRNKGNFPGRFSGRQFSNSRSEMNVSTLELGDSALYLCASSLTRGGQETQYFGPGTRLLVL.

The sample holds a few counts of this clonotype. The rearrangement joins TRBV7-2 to TRBJ1-2, with D possibly matching TRBD1 (5 bases). The CDR3 totals 14 residues. Germline V CDR1 and CDR2: SGHTA, FQGNSA. V dropped 0 bases and J dropped 8 bases, with 13 bases sitting between them. The CDR3 sequence: CASSLAPGTGGYTF. Written as DNA, the CDR3 is TGTGCCAGCAGCTTAGCACCCGGGACCGGGGGCTACACCTTC.

This clonotype was counted between two and nine times. The chain is built from TRBV2 and TRBJ2-6, with TRBD2 as a possible D gene (5 bases). V lost 8 bases and J lost 1, with 18 bases in between. The CDR3 is made up of 17 amino acids. CDR1 SNHLY and CDR2 FYNNEI come from the germline V gene. Here the CDR3 reads CASLLHGVGSGANVLTF. The CDR3 DNA reads TGTGCCAGCCTCCTTCACGGGGTGGGGTCTGGGGCCAACGTCCTGACTTTC.

This clonotype has only a few counts. The chain couples TRBV7-6 to TRBJ1-1, with no clear D. This CDR3 has 14 amino acids. Germline CDR1 reads SGHVS; CDR2 reads FNYEAQ. The V gene lost 4 bases and the J gene lost 4 bases, with 13 bases spanning the gap. CDR3 sequence reads: CASSSGVSSTEAFF. The CDR3 bases are TGTGCCAGCAGCTCCGGGGTCTCTAGCACTGAAGCTTTCTTT.